This T cell receptor beta chain was observed in a study of T cells in Graves' hyperthyroidism and ophthalmopathy. Findings of the study overall: The blood repertoire included most of the expanded thyroid clonotypes above 0.001.

Fresh 10 ml peripheral blood yielded PBMCs. In its sample, this clonotype was seen many times. The antigen is undetermined. Germline-derived CDR1 and CDR2 are SGHTA and FQGTGA. The CDR3 contains 17 residues. V lost 5 bases to trimming and J lost 0 bases, with 18 bases between them. TCR beta CDR3 regions were amplified from RNA. A first-round RT-PCR of the TCR CDR3 used the HTBI primer set. TCRdb reprocessed the multiplex PCR reads via MiXCR and lists one record per CDR3 protein. The top ten clones hold 40% of a sample with more than 300,000 distinct CDR3 sequences, approximately 18% of them seen once. The sequence derives from a man between 18 and 29 years old with Graves' ophthalmopathy. Sample: blood. The rearrangement links TRBV7-3 to TRBJ2-3; D perhaps matches TRBD1 (6 bases). DNA for the CDR3: TGTGCCAGCAGCCCAGAGGGGGTTTTTACTAGCACAGATACGCAGTATTTT. It is translated as CASSPEGVFTSTDTQYF.